This entry features one T cell receptor beta chain sequence. What it binds is unknown. Germline V gene lookup returns CDR1 SGHTA and CDR2 FQGNSA. The CDR3 has 15 amino acids. V was cut by 0 bases and J by 0 bases, with 8 bases left in between. Alongside a J-beta primer mix, a sample-barcoded 5' primer served in a second PCR lasting roughly 6 to 11 cycles. A template-switch adaptor with 12 random nucleotides tagged each cDNA molecule. TCRdb fed the 5' RACE reads into MiXCR, producing one record per CDR3 protein. Of about 320,000 distinct CDR3 sequences listed, 25% to 30% were seen once; the top ten hold approximately 30%. The data belong to a study of blood T cells in healthy people across ages. The study's findings and limits: The lack of PBMC sorting stopped any conclusive naive versus antigen-experienced comparison.

The chain uses TRBV7-2 and TRBJ2-5, with D unresolved. Sequenced sample: blood. This sequence originates from a woman in her 70s in good health. Here the CDR3 reads CASSLAGYYQETQYF. The CDR3 nucleotides are TGTGCCAGCAGCTTAGCGGGTTATTACCAAGAGACCCAGTACTTC.